A single sample is the source of the 17 T cell receptor beta chains below, sequenced in a study of cytomegalovirus exposure and HLA in healthy donors. PCR amplification relied on 60 Vbeta primers (plus 13 Jbeta primers). TCRdb's copy holds only in-frame clones and misses some; the assay was immunoSEQ multiplex PCR. Of 90,000 to 120,000 clones listed, around two thirds were seen once; the top ten hold 14%. The sample consisted of PBMCs. The source of these receptors is a woman aged 40 to 50 in good health and CMV-seropositive.

The chain joins TRBV18 to TRBJ2-1, with D hard to call. The germline CDR1 and CDR2 sequences are KGHSH and LQKENI. The CDR3 runs 16 residues. The V gene lost 3 bases and the J gene lost 0 bases, with 12 bases spanning the gap. The CDR3 region has the DNA TGTGCCAGCTCACCCGCCGGTTGGAGCTCCTACAATGAGCAGTTCTTC. Its translation is CASSPAGWSSYNEQFF.

The CDR3 region has the DNA TGTGCCAGCAGTTTTAGTCGGTGGAATCAGCCCCAGCATTTT. This codes for CASSFSRWNQPQHF. The rearrangement links TRBV27 to TRBJ1-5; D not resolved. Germline lookup yields CDR1 MNHEY and CDR2 SMNVEV (reference sequence). The CDR3 is 14 amino acids. V lost 3 bases, J lost 4 bases, and 10 bases lay in between.

In this sample, this clone turned up a few times. Different DNA sequences within this sample yield the same CDR3. J is TRBJ2-1 and V is TRBV5-1; weak D call: TRBD1 (6 bases). The CDR3 runs to 15 residues. From germline, CDR1 is SGHRS and CDR2 YFSETQ. Trimming took off 1 base at V and 0 bases at J, with 8 bases between the two ends. The CDR3 loop is CASSLTGSSYNEQFF. CDR3 bases: TGCGCCAGCAGCTTGACAGGGAGCTCCTACAATGAGCAGTTCTTC.

The rearrangement links TRBV7-9 to TRBJ1-4; 8 bases match TRBD1. The CDR3 contains 16 residues. Germline CDR1 SEHNR, CDR2 FQNEAQ (reference sequence). Trimming removed 5 bases from V and 7 bases from J; junction bases left unmatched: 12. Written as DNA, the CDR3 is TGTGCCAGCAGCCAGGCAGGGGGCGCGAGGATTGAAAAACTGTTTTTT. It translates to CASSQAGGARIEKLFF.

The J gene is TRBJ1-6, the V gene TRBV25-1; D gene uncertain. This CDR3 is built from 15 residues. With 1 base removed from V and 0 bases from J, the gap between germline ends came to 4 bases. The germline gives CDR1 MGHDK, CDR2 SYGVNS. The CDR3 region has the DNA TGTGCCAGCAGTGAATCTAGCTCCTATAATTCACCCCTCCACTTT. It is translated as CASSESSSYNSPLHF.

This chain joins TRBV7-2 and TRBJ2-2, with 9 bases fitting TRBD1. The CDR3 extends over 14 amino acids. The ends lost 4 bases at V and 6 bases at J; junction bases unmatched: 3. Per germline, CDR1 SGHTA and CDR2 FQGNSA. CDR3 nucleotide sequence: TGTGCCAGCAGCTCGGACAGGGGCGCCGGGGAGCTGTTTTTT. Translating gives CASSSDRGAGELFF.

The table lists this clone with a count of one. The gene calls are TRBV27 and TRBJ1-6; D is possibly TRBD1 (6 bases). CDR1 is MNHEY and CDR2 is SMNVEV in the germline V gene (reference sequence). Trimming took off 8 bases at V and 5 bases at J, with 19 bases between the two ends. This CDR3 contains 16 residues. Here the CDR3 DNA reads TGTGCCAGCCGTCAACATGGCAGGGGCCATAATTCACCCCTCCACTTT. It yields the protein CASRQHGRGHNSPLHF.

This clone turned up a few times. The chain links TRBV4-2 to TRBJ2-2; 8 bases fit TRBD2. CDR1 LGHNA and CDR2 YNFKEQ come from the germline V gene. V shed 4 bases, J shed 9 bases, and the junction held 16 bases outside the gene matches. The CDR3 runs 17 residues. CDR3 loop: CASSREAMGLELRELFF. The CDR3 nucleotides read TGTGCCAGCAGCCGGGAGGCCATGGGACTAGAGTTGAGGGAGCTGTTTTTT.

The rearrangement joins TRBV6-6 to TRBJ2-7; TRBD2 matches at 8 bases. CDR1 is MNHNY and CDR2 is SVGAGI in the germline V gene (reference sequence). Trimming cost V 5 bases and J 6 bases; bases outside gene matches: 12. This CDR3 comprises 15 residues. CDR3 nucleotides: TGTGCCAGCAGTCGGCCGGGACTAGGACCTCGCGAGCAGTACTTC. As protein: CASSRPGLGPREQYF.

In this sample, this clone turned up once. V usage is TRBV30 and J usage is TRBJ1-2; TRBD1 aligns across 8 bases. The J segment lost 7 bases and the V segment lost 4 bases, leaving 11 bases of the junction unmatched. CDR1 and CDR2 from the germline V gene are GTSNPN and SVGIG (reference sequence). CDR3 length equals 14 residues. The CDR3 loop is CAWTLTGAVGGYTF. CDR3 nucleotides: TGTGCCTGGACCTTGACAGGGGCCGTGGGTGGCTACACCTTC.

This chain links TRBV23-1 with TRBJ2-7; D is perhaps TRBD2 (5 bases). TRBV23-1 is an open reading frame, and its role is uncertain. The CDR3 covers 13 residues. V gave up 6 bases and J gave up 2 bases, with 11 bases separating them. CDR3 loop: CASSSERPYEQYF. CDR3 in DNA: TGCGCCAGCAGCTCCGAGCGGCCCTACGAGCAGTACTTC.

The rearrangement links TRBV7-3 to TRBJ2-2; TRBD2 matches at 8 bases. The CDR3 runs 16 residues. The J segment lost 4 bases and the V segment lost 5 bases, leaving 9 bases of the junction unmatched. CDR1 is SGHTA, CDR2 FQGTGA, per germline. CDR3 loop: CASSPIPGGVTGELFF. Here the CDR3 DNA reads TGTGCCAGCAGCCCTATCCCGGGGGGGGTCACCGGGGAGCTGTTTTTT. Variable domain in full (rest from reference TRBV7-3 and TRBJ2-2): GAGVSQTPSNKVTEKGKYVELRCDPISGHTALYWYRQSLGQGPEFLIYFQGTGAADDSGLPNDRFFAVRPEGSVSTLKIQRTERGDSAVYLCASSPIPGGVTGELFFGEGSRLTVL.

CDR3 DNA: TGCGCCAGCAGCTTTAACACTCCGGGACAGGGGTTAGCTTTCTTT. Encoded protein: CASSFNTPGQGLAFF. V is TRBV5-1 and J is TRBJ1-1; 10 bases are shared with TRBD1. CDR1 is SGHRS, CDR2 YFSETQ, per germline. V gave up 2 bases and J gave up 10 bases; unmatched junction bases: 11. The CDR3 length is 15 residues.

The chain has TRBV4-2 and TRBJ2-3; 12 bases align to TRBD2. The CDR3 extends over 16 amino acids. J gave up 6 bases and V 4 bases, and 8 bases lay outside the gene matches. The germline CDR1 and CDR2 sequences are LGHNA and YNFKEQ. The CDR3 DNA reads as TGTGCCAGCAGCCCCACCCTAGCGGGGGGGCCGGATACGCAGTATTTT. Translation gives CASSPTLAGGPDTQYF.

This chain uses TRBV7-9 with TRBJ1-2, with 10 bases aligning to TRBD1. J gave up 8 bases and V 0 bases, and 9 bases lay outside the gene matches. The germline V gene has CDR1 SEHNR and CDR2 FQNEAQ (reference sequence). This CDR3 is 16 amino acids long. For the CDR3, the DNA is TGTGCCAGCAGCTTAGCCCTAGACAGGGGGCTGGGAGGCTACACCTTC. Translating gives CASSLALDRGLGGYTF.

The chain recombines TRBV7-2 with TRBJ1-5, with no clear D. CDR1 is SGHTA and CDR2 is FQGNSA in the germline V gene. V was shortened by 2 bases and J by 5 bases, with 7 bases between the two germline ends. The CDR3 totals 13 residues. Here the CDR3 DNA reads TGTGCCAGCAGCTTATTGGGAGATCAGCCCCAGCATTTT. As protein: CASSLLGDQPQHF.

This clone was observed a handful of times. V and J are TRBV5-6 and TRBJ1-4; no clear D. CDR3 length equals 11 residues. CDR1 is SGHDT and CDR2 is YYEEEE in the germline V gene. V was cut by 1 base and J by 8 bases, with 3 bases left in between. The DNA of the CDR3 is TGTGCCAGCAGCTTGTCGGAAAAACTGTTTTTT. It specifies CASSLSEKLFF.